The clone carrying this TCR beta chain showed up many times. Its antigen is undetermined. V was cut by 5 bases and J by 4 bases, with 14 bases left in between. The CDR3 runs to 13 residues. CDR1 and CDR2 (germline): SQVTM, ANQGSEA. The sample comes from a study of T cells in Graves' hyperthyroidism and ophthalmopathy. Study conclusions and caveats: Through a model of 13 V-J features, ophthalmopathy was separated from stable hyperthyroidism. Ophthalmopathy, as predicted by the model, came a median roughly 6.8 months after the prediction.

Amplification of TCR beta CDR3 regions used RNA as the template. The HTBI primer set served for first-round RT-PCR of the TCR CDR3. MiXCR was run by TCRdb on the multiplex PCR reads, yielding one entry per CDR3 protein. The sample gives 560,000 or so distinct CDR3 sequences, around 45% of which show up once; about 8.2% is in the top ten. Graves' hyperthyroidism was deemed stable absent ophthalmopathy progression within 18 months. Hyperthyroidism patients were newly diagnosed, had disease duration under 2 months, and were aged 18 to 65 years. This chain joins TRBV29-1 and TRBJ1-2; D is possibly TRBD1 (5 bases). The receptor's source is a woman aged 18 to 35 with Graves' hyperthyroidism. The sequenced material came from peripheral blood or thyroid tissue (not recorded which). In nucleotides, the CDR3 is TGCAGCGTTCCAGGGCAATGGGGCTATGGCTACACCTTC. Encoded protein: CSVPGQWGYGYTF.